This is a list of T cell receptor beta chains from one sample in a study of T-cell reconstitution after alpha-beta-depleted transplantation in children. TCRdb independently ran MiXCR on the PCR reads; one entry per CDR3 protein. The sample carries hundreds of thousands of distinct CDR3 sequences, around 13% recorded once. The specimen was PBMCs, collected before TCRalphabeta/CD19-depleted stem cell transplant. The receptors shown here come from a girl aged 2 to 9 with congenital amegakaryocytic thrombocytopenia, due to receive a stem cell transplant. Both conserved end residues are part of each CDR3. Each record gives: J gene, V gene, CDR3 protein.

j_gene: TRBJ2-2
v_gene: TRBV11-2
CDR3aa: CASSPISVTGELFF

j_gene: TRBJ1-5
v_gene: TRBV6-1
CDR3aa: CASRVAYSNQPQHF

j_gene: TRBJ2-3
v_gene: TRBV5-1
CDR3aa: CASSFGNAGLSTDTQYF

j_gene: TRBJ2-5
v_gene: TRBV12-3/TRBV12-4
CDR3aa: CASSIPGLVQETQYF

j_gene: TRBJ2-7
v_gene: TRBV5-1
CDR3aa: CASSLGQFYEQYF

j_gene: TRBJ2-1
v_gene: TRBV20-1
CDR3aa: CRAGGGYNEQFF

j_gene: TRBJ2-1
v_gene: TRBV30
CDR3aa: CAWIQKGGSSYNEQFF

j_gene: TRBJ2-1
v_gene: TRBV4-1
CDR3aa: CASSQAGTSGRVRLNEQFF

j_gene: TRBJ1-5
v_gene: TRBV6-1
CDR3aa: CASSIITGVAQPQHF

j_gene: TRBJ2-4
v_gene: TRBV28
CDR3aa: CASRARVGVNIQYF

j_gene: TRBJ2-2
v_gene: TRBV5-1
CDR3aa: CASSRDRVNTGELFF

j_gene: TRBJ2-3
v_gene: TRBV5-1
CDR3aa: CASSLGPETSTDTQYF

j_gene: TRBJ2-2
v_gene: TRBV20-1
CDR3aa: CSARDLSGFNGELFF

j_gene: TRBJ2-1
v_gene: TRBV18
CDR3aa: CASSLRGRSSYNEQFF